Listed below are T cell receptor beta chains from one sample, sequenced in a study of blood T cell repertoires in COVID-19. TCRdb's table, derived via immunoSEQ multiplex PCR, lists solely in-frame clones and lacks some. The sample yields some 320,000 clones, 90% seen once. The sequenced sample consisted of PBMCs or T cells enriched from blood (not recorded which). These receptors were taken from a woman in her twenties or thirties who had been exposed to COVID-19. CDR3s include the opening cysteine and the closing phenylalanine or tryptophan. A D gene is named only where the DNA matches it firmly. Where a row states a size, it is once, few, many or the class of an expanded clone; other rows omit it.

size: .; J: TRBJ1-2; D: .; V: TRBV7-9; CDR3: CASSLARPGANGYTF; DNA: TGTGCCAGCAGCTTAGCTAGACCTGGGGCCAATGGCTACACCTTC
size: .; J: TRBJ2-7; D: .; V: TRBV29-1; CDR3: CSVEAPRGSSYEQYF; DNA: TGCAGCGTTGAAGCACCAAGGGGTAGCTCCTACGAGCAGTACTTC
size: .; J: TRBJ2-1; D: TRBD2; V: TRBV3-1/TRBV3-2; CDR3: CASSQRTSGGSNEQFF; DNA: TGTGCCAGCAGCCAAAGGACTAGCGGGGGTAGCAATGAGCAGTTCTTC
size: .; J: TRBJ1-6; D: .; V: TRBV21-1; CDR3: CASSNWDSGSYNSPLHF; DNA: TGTGCCAGCAGCAATTGGGACTCAGGCTCCTATAATTCACCCCTCCACTTT
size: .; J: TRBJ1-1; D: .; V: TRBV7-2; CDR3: CASSFYRDTEAFF; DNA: TGTGCCAGCAGCTTCTACAGGGACACTGAAGCTTTCTTT
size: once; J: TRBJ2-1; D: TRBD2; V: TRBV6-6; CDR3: CASTLAEYNEQFF; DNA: TGTGCCAGCACTCTAGCGGAATACAATGAGCAGTTCTTC
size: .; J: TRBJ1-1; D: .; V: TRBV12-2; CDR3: CASRLRQGMNTEAFF; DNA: TGTGCAAGTCGCCTCCGACAGGGGATGAACACTGAAGCTTTCTTT
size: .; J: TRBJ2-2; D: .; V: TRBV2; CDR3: CASSPSGGITGELFF; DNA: TGTGCCAGCAGTCCATCGGGGGGCATCACCGGGGAGCTGTTTTTT
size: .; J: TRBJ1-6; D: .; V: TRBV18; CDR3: CASSPRAVGRDSPLHF; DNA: TGTGCCAGCTCACCACGGGCGGTAGGGAGGGATTCACCCCTCCACTTT
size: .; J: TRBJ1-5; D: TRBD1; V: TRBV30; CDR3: CAWSGGTGSQPQHF; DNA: TGTGCCTGGAGTGGGGGGACAGGCAGCCAGCCCCAGCATTTT
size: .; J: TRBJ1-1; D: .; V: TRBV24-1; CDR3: CATSDSGKEEAFF; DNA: TGTGCCACCAGTGATTCCGGGAAAGAGGAAGCTTTCTTT
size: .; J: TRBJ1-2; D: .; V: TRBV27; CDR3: CASSLSGGYGYTF; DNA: TGTGCCAGCAGTTTATCCGGGGGCTATGGCTACACCTTC
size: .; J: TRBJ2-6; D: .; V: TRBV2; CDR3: CASRSGANVLTF; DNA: TGTGCCAGTCGCTCTGGGGCCAACGTCCTGACTTTC
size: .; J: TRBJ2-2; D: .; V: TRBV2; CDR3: CASRPGAPTGELFF; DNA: TGTGCCAGCAGGCCAGGGGCCCCCACCGGGGAGCTGTTTTTT
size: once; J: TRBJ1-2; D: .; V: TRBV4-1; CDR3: CASSQDTGYGYTF; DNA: TGCGCCAGCAGTCAAGATACGGGGTATGGCTACACCTTC
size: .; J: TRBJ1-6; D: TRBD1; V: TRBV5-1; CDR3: CASSFDRGRPPLHF; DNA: TGCGCCAGCAGCTTCGACAGGGGCCGCCCCCCCCTCCACTTT
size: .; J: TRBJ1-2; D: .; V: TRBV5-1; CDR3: CASSQGTPRGGIHTF; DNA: TGCGCCAGCAGCCAGGGAACGCCGAGGGGCGGGATTCATACCTTC
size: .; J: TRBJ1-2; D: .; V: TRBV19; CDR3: CASSSTPSGKYTF; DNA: TGTGCCAGTAGTTCAACCCCCTCGGGGAAGTACACCTTC